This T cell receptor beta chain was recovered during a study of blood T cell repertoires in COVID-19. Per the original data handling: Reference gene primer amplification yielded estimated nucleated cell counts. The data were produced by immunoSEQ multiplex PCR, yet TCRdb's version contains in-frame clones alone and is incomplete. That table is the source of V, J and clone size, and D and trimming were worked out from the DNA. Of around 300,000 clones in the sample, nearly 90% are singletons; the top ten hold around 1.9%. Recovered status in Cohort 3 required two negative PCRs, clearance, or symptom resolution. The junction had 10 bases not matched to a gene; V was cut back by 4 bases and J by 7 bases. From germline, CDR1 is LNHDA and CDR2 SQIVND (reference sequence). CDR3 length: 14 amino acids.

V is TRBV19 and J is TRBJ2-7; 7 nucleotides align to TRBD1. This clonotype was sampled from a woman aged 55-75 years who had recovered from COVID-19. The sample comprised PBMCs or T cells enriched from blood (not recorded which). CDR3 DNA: TGTGCCAGTAGTAACAGGGGCCTAACCCAAGAGCAGTACTTC. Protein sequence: CASSNRGLTQEQYF.